A single sample gave rise to the 7 T cell receptor beta chains below, sequenced in a study of blood T cell repertoires in COVID-19. Profiled with immunoSEQ multiplex PCR; TCRdb holds only in-frame clones, not every one. The data contain about 150,000 clones, approximately 80% of them singletons. The specimen sequenced was peripheral blood. The source of these receptors is a woman aged 80 or older with COVID-19, enrolled during active disease.

The chain uses TRBV27 and TRBJ2-7; D may be TRBD2 (5 bases). The germline CDR1 and CDR2 sequences are MNHEY and SMNVEV (reference sequence). This CDR3 has 15 residues. V shed 4 bases and J shed 1 base, with 14 bases lying between them. The CDR3 region is CASSSPERKSYEQYF. The CDR3 bases are TGTGCCAGCAGTTCCCCCGAGCGGAAGTCCTACGAGCAGTACTTC.

As to this clone: The limits of the CDR3 on the DNA are not certain, so only TCRdb's listed CDR3 is given. The rearrangement links TRBV29-1 to TRBJ1-2; the listed D gene, TRBD1, was not tested against the DNA. From its first to its last residue, the CDR3 has 13 amino acids. CDR1 is SQVTM and CDR2 is ANQGSEA in the germline V gene. CDR3 residues: CSVRRRDRRGYTF.

V usage is TRBV19 and J usage is TRBJ1-6; TRBD1 aligns across 8 bases. CDR3 length: 14 amino acids. Germline V CDR1 and CDR2: LNHDA, SQIVND (reference sequence). V dropped 1 base and J dropped 14; count of bases not matched to a gene: 7. In DNA form, the CDR3 reads TGTGCCAGTAGTATAGGACAGGGGACGGGTACCCTCCACTTT. Its protein is CASSIGQGTGTLHF.

This clone was seen only once. The chain is built from TRBV6-1 and TRBJ2-7, with 7 bases fitting TRBD1. The germline CDR1 and CDR2 sequences are MNHNS and SASEGT. There are 16 residues in the CDR3. Trimming at V came to 1 base and at J to 3 bases, leaving 9 bases not matched to a gene. The CDR3 sequence is CASSEGWTGQIYEQYF. CDR3 DNA: TGTGCCAGCAGTGAAGGATGGACGGGACAGATCTACGAGCAGTACTTC.

The chain employs TRBV20-1 and TRBJ2-1, with a weak D call TRBD2 (6 bases). Per the germline V gene, CDR1 is DFQATT and CDR2 is SNEGSKA (reference sequence). The CDR3 extends over 11 amino acids. The V gene lost 0 bases and the J gene lost 12 bases, with 9 bases spanning the gap. In DNA form, the CDR3 reads TGCAGTGCTAGAGAGGGGCGGGGGCAGTTCTTC. It specifies CSAREGRGQFF.

The CDR3 protein is CASSYSGRGHYGYTF. CDR3 bases: TGTGCCAGCAGTTACTCTGGCAGGGGACACTATGGCTACACCTTC. The chain employs TRBV6-5 and TRBJ1-2; D is possibly TRBD1 (6 bases). V was pared by 0 bases and J by 3 bases, with 11 bases between. CDR3 size: 15 residues. Germline CDR1 reads MNHEY; CDR2 reads SVGAGI.

The V gene is TRBV28, the J gene TRBJ1-1; possibly TRBD1 for D (6 bases). Trimming removed 1 base from V and 5 bases from J, with 14 bases in between. Germline CDR1 is MDHEN and CDR2 is SYDVKM. This CDR3 has 15 amino acids. The CDR3 loop is CASSLSLGQGTEAFF. DNA of the CDR3: TGTGCCAGCAGTTTATCGTTGGGGCAGGGGACTGAAGCTTTCTTT.